This entry is about one T cell receptor (beta chain). Its antigen is undetermined. This specimen comes from a study of cytomegalovirus exposure and HLA in healthy donors. Study-wide results and caveats: Presence/absence results assume similar sequencing depth per donor, which may not hold. Common viral pathogens seemed, in a later analysis, to connect with several of the most significant clusters.

The PCR used 60 Vbeta and 13 Jbeta primers. Libraries were prepared by immunoSEQ multiplex PCR; TCRdb keeps only in-frame clonotypes and omits some of them. This sample has 95,000 to 150,000 clones, with more than 80% found just once. This TCR was recovered from a man in his forties or fifties in good health and CMV-seronegative. Sequencing input: PBMCs.

The CDR3 here is CASSLFGRNTGELFF. Here the CDR3 DNA reads TGTGCCAGCAGCTTATTTGGTAGGAACACCGGGGAGCTGTTTTTT. The rearrangement uses TRBV5-4 and TRBJ2-2; no clear D gene. The V gene's germline CDR1 is SGHNT and CDR2 YYREEE (reference sequence). V was pared by 2 bases and J by 1 base, with 9 bases between. CDR3 length: 15 residues. The full variable domain, with the rest looked up from reference TRBV5-4 and TRBJ2-2, is ETGVTQSPTHLIKTRGQQVTLRCSSQSGHNTVSWYQQALGQGPQFIFQYYREEENGRGNFPPRFSGLQFPNYSSELNVNALELDDSALYLCASSLFGRNTGELFFGEGSRLTVL.